A single sample is the source of the 25 T cell receptor beta chains below, sequenced in a study of radiotherapy plus CTLA-4 blockade in lung cancer. Generated by immunoSEQ multiplex PCR, the TCRdb table keeps only in-frame clones and is missing some. The sample gives approximately 67,000 clones, about four fifths of which show up once; about 4.2% is in the top ten. The sequenced sample was peripheral blood, obtained from a patient treated with radiotherapy plus ipilimumab. The source of these receptors is a human donor with non-small cell lung cancer who had a partial response to radiotherapy plus ipilimumab.

CDR3 coding DNA: TGTGCCAGCAGTCCTAGACAGGGAATCCAAGAGACCCAGTACTTC. The encoded protein is CASSPRQGIQETQYF. This rearrangement joins TRBV28 to TRBJ2-5; 7 bases map to TRBD1. CDR3 length equals 15 residues. The ends lost 5 bases at V and 1 base at J; junction bases unmatched: 7. Germline CDR1 and CDR2: MDHEN and SYDVKM.

The chain uses TRBV5-4 and TRBJ2-7, with 9 bases that match TRBD1. In germline, CDR1 is SGHNT, CDR2 YYREEE (reference sequence). With V trimmed by 3 bases and J by 8 bases, 15 bases remained unmatched. The CDR3 has 16 residues. CDR3 sequence reads: CASSYASGTGNIKQYF. The CDR3 bases are TGTGCCAGCAGCTACGCTTCTGGGACAGGGAATATCAAGCAGTACTTC.

The CDR3 DNA follows: TGTGCCAGCAGCCTACTTGGACAGGGGGTATACGAGCAGTACTTC. It translates to CASSLLGQGVYEQYF. The chain joins TRBV13 to TRBJ2-7; the match to TRBD1 covers 10 bases. This CDR3 contains 15 residues. V was clipped by 5 bases and J by 4 bases; unmatched bases: 8. The germline gives CDR1 PRHDT, CDR2 FYEKMQ (reference sequence).

This sequence joins TRBV27 and TRBJ1-3; possible D gene TRBD1, 6 bases. This CDR3 contains 14 residues. V was cut by 5 bases and J by 0 bases, with 8 bases left in between. Germline V CDR1 and CDR2: MNHEY, SMNVEV (reference sequence). The chain's CDR3 is CASSMTGSGNTIYF. In DNA, the CDR3 is TGTGCCAGCAGTATGACAGGCTCTGGAAACACCATATATTTT.

The chain carries TRBV5-1 and TRBJ2-2, with D possibly TRBD1 on 6 matching bases. Germline V gene sequence: CDR1 SGHRS, CDR2 YFSETQ. Trimming shortened V by 4 bases and J by 1 base, and 8 bases separated the two germline ends. The CDR3 extends over 14 amino acids. The CDR3 DNA is TGCGCCAGCAGCGGACAGTTGAACACCGGGGAGCTGTTTTTT. It codes for CASSGQLNTGELFF.

A few counts support this clone. The gene calls are TRBV29-1 and TRBJ2-1; a possible D gene is TRBD1 (7 bases). Germline V lookup: CDR1 SQVTM, CDR2 ANQGSEA. The CDR3 sequence is 15 residues long. V was trimmed by 5 bases and J by 6 bases, leaving 20 bases between them. CDR3 residues: CSVTRQGGLINEQFF. The CDR3 DNA reads TGCAGCGTTACCCGACAGGGAGGTTTAATCAATGAGCAGTTCTTC.

This clone was picked up one time. V gene TRBV10-1 combines with J gene TRBJ2-1, with a possible D match to TRBD2 (6 bases). CDR1 is WNHNN, CDR2 SYGVQD, per germline (reference sequence). The CDR3 contains 16 residues. Between the trimmed V and J ends, which lost 4 bases and 0 bases, there was a span of 13 bases. DNA of the CDR3: TGCGCCAGCAGTGGAAATAGCGGAGGCTCCTACAATGAGCAGTTCTTC. It translates to CASSGNSGGSYNEQFF.

This chain connects TRBV7-3 to TRBJ2-2; D may be TRBD1 (6 bases). CDR3 length equals 16 residues. Trimming removed 5 bases at V and 4 bases at J, with 17 bases between. CDR1 SGHTA and CDR2 FQGTGA come from the germline V gene. CDR3 coding DNA: TGTGCCAGCAGCCCGCGGCAGGGGCGAGGCACCGGGGAGCTGTTTTTT. It yields the protein CASSPRQGRGTGELFF.

The chain has TRBV6-6 and TRBJ2-5, with D possibly matching TRBD1 (6 bases). This CDR3 region has 14 residues. The germline V gene encodes CDR1 MNHNY and CDR2 SVGAGI (reference sequence). V was trimmed by 2 bases and J by 3 bases, leaving 10 bases between them. CDR3 nucleotides: TGTGCCAGCAGTTACCGAAACAGGGAAGAGACCCAGTACTTC. As protein: CASSYRNREETQYF.

The chain links TRBV7-9 to TRBJ1-6, with a weak D call TRBD1 (6 bases). The V gene's germline CDR1 is SEHNR and CDR2 FQNEAQ (reference sequence). The germline V and J ends were trimmed by 5 bases and 10 bases, with 15 bases remaining between them. The CDR3 extends over 14 amino acids. In nucleotides, the CDR3 is TGTGCCAGCAGCCAATCAGGGGTTTGGTCACCCCTCCACTTT. Encoded protein: CASSQSGVWSPLHF.

This clone has a handful of counts. The chain joins TRBV5-5 to TRBJ2-7; 8 bases are a match to TRBD2. The germline V gene encodes CDR1 SGHKS and CDR2 YYEKEE (reference sequence). This CDR3 is built from 15 residues. V trimming: 4 bases; J trimming: 2 bases; junction bases outside the gene matches: 8. CDR3 coding DNA: TGTGCCAGCAGCCTCCATGCGGGAGGCCCCTACGAGCAGTACTTC. As protein: CASSLHAGGPYEQYF.

J is TRBJ1-1 and V is TRBV6-1, with 10 bases fitting TRBD1. The germline V gene has CDR1 MNHNS and CDR2 SASEGT. V was clipped by 7 bases and J by 5 bases; unmatched bases: 7. The CDR3 loop spans 14 amino acids. The CDR3 loop reads CASMETGGETEAFF. Here the CDR3 DNA reads TGTGCCAGCATGGAGACAGGGGGCGAGACTGAAGCTTTCTTT.

The chain couples TRBV6-1 to TRBJ1-1; D gene ambiguous. Germline CDR1 is MNHNS and CDR2 is SASEGT. The CDR3 runs to 14 residues. The ends were cut back, 5 bases at V and 4 bases at J, with 14 bases in the middle. The CDR3 bases are TGTGCCAGCAGTAGCGGAGGGCATGCCACTGAAGCTTTCTTT. Its translation: CASSSGGHATEAFF.

The table lists this clone with a few counts. The gene calls are TRBV7-9 and TRBJ2-5; the match to TRBD2 covers 7 bases. The V segment lost 6 bases and the J segment 0 bases; nucleotides outside the gene matches: 10. Germline CDR1 and CDR2: SEHNR and FQNEAQ (reference sequence). CDR3 length: 16 residues. CDR3 DNA sequence: TGTGCCAGCAGGCGGTCGGGGGGATATAACCAAGAGACCCAGTACTTC. Translated, it gives CASRRSGGYNQETQYF.

This clone came up a few times. V and J are TRBV30 and TRBJ2-2, with 12 positions matching TRBD2. Germline CDR1 GTSNPN, CDR2 SVGIG (reference sequence). The J segment lost 6 bases and the V segment lost 8 bases, leaving 4 bases of the junction unmatched. This CDR3 spans 13 amino acids. The CDR3 spells CAGLAGSAGELFF. The DNA of the CDR3 is TGTGCCGGACTAGCGGGAAGCGCCGGGGAGCTGTTTTTT.

This sequence joins TRBV23-1 and TRBJ2-4; 9 nucleotides match TRBD1. TRBV23-1 is designated an ORF whose function remains uncertain. V lost 8 bases to trimming and J lost 7 bases; unmatched junction nucleotides: 6. The CDR3 has 13 residues. This chain's CDR3 is CASPNGTGNIQYF. The DNA for the CDR3 is TGCGCCAGCCCTAACGGGACAGGGAACATTCAGTACTTC.

The chain carries TRBV28 and TRBJ1-1; weak D call: TRBD1 (5 bases). There are 15 residues in the CDR3. Germline CDR1 MDHEN, CDR2 SYDVKM. The ends were cut back, 3 bases at V and 2 bases at J, with 13 bases in the middle. The CDR3 DNA sequence: TGTGCCAGCAGTTTTCTACGACAGACTAACACTGAAGCTTTCTTT. Translating it yields CASSFLRQTNTEAFF.

The chain links TRBV9 to TRBJ2-2; a weak D match, TRBD1 (6 bases). The CDR3 sequence is 15 residues long. Looked up from germline, CDR1 is SGDLS and CDR2 is YYNGEE. The V end was cut by 2 bases, the J end by 5 bases, with 13 bases between. The CDR3 sequence is CASSVADSETGELFF. CDR3 sequence (DNA): TGTGCCAGCAGCGTGGCGGACAGCGAAACCGGGGAGCTGTTTTTT.

The rearrangement uses TRBV7-2 and TRBJ2-7; D is uncertain. The germline CDR1 and CDR2 sequences are SGHTA and FQGNSA. This CDR3 is 13 amino acids long. V lost 1 base, J lost 9 bases, and 13 bases lay in between. In DNA form, the CDR3 reads TGTGCCAGCAGCTTAGAGATTTTGTCTAGGCAGTACTTC. Protein sequence: CASSLEILSRQYF.

The chain carries TRBV7-9 and TRBJ1-2; D remains ambiguous. Trimming pared 6 bases from V and 2 bases from J, leaving 10 bases between. The CDR3 is made up of 13 amino acids. Germline V gene lookup returns CDR1 SEHNR and CDR2 FQNEAQ (reference sequence). This CDR3 reads CASSHDTNYGYTF. The CDR3 DNA follows: TGTGCCAGCAGTCACGACACGAACTATGGCTACACCTTC.

A single count supports this clone. The chain recombines TRBV6-1 with TRBJ2-5, with 7 bases matching TRBD1. The J call could be wrong; TRBJ2-7 is a better fit for the DNA end. This CDR3 has 12 residues. Germline CDR1 and CDR2: MNHNS and SASEGT. CDR3 DNA: TGTGCCATGTCGACAGGGCAGGGCGAGCAGTACTTC. It specifies CAMSTGQGEQYF.

This chain uses TRBV5-4 with TRBJ1-5; the D is unclear. The CDR3 is 12 residues long. V was shortened by 4 bases and J by 9 bases, with 11 bases between the two germline ends. Germline-derived CDR1 and CDR2 are SGHNT and YYREEE (reference sequence). This CDR3 is CASSPSGGPQHF. The CDR3 DNA sequence: TGTGCCAGCAGCCCCTCAGGAGGGCCCCAGCATTTT.

This clone has just one count. The rearrangement uses TRBV14 and TRBJ1-4; 9 positions match TRBD1. Trimming cost V 4 bases and J 0 bases; bases outside gene matches: 6. Looked up from germline, CDR1 is SGHDN and CDR2 is FVKESK. The CDR3 is 17 residues long. DNA of the CDR3: TGTGCCAGCAGCCGTGACAGGGGGTCGGCAACTAATGAAAAACTGTTTTTT. This sequence encodes CASSRDRGSATNEKLFF.

The CDR3 DNA follows: TGTGCCAGCAGTACGGGACAGAACTACGAGCAGTACTTC. This translates into CASSTGQNYEQYF. The V call is TRBV6-1, the J call TRBJ2-7; 7 nucleotides agree with TRBD1. This CDR3 has 13 amino acids. Looked up from germline, CDR1 is MNHNS and CDR2 is SASEGT. V trimming: 5 bases; J trimming: 3 bases; junction bases outside the gene matches: 4.

This chain uses TRBV5-1 with TRBJ2-1; 8 bases fit TRBD2. CDR3 size: 16 residues. Germline-derived CDR1 and CDR2 are SGHRS and YFSETQ. CDR3 sequence reads: CVSTEAGVGSYNEQFF. The CDR3 DNA reads TGCGTCAGTACCGAAGCGGGAGTTGGCTCCTACAATGAGCAGTTCTTC.